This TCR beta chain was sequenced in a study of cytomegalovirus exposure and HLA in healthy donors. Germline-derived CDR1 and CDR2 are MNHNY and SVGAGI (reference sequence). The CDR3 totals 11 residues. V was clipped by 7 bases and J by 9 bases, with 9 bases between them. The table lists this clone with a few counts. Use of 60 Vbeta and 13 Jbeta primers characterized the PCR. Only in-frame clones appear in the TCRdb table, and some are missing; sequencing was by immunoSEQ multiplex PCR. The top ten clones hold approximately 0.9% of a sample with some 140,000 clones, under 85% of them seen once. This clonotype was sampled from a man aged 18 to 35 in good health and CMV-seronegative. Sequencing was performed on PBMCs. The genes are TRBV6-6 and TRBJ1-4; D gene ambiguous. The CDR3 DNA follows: TGTGCCAGCAACAAGCGCCAAAAACTGTTTTTT. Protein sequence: CASNKRQKLFF.